This T cell receptor (beta chain) was sequenced during a study of cytomegalovirus exposure and HLA in healthy donors. Study information: Counted in an early data release were some 81 million unique TCRs from HLA-typed donors. The study's findings and limits: The authors later found most CMV-associated TCR beta chains appeared HLA-restricted. A later analysis found common viral pathogens apparently linked to several of the most significant clusters.

Amplification used 60 Vbeta primers and 13 Jbeta primers. The protocol was immunoSEQ multiplex PCR, while the TCRdb copy is restricted to in-frame clones and leaves out a portion. The table lists about 140,000 clones, roughly 80% of them singletons. Germline V gene sequence: CDR1 MGHDK, CDR2 SYGVNS. This CDR3 is built from 14 residues. V was pared by 6 bases and J by 4 bases, with 13 bases between. This clone was detected once. Its antigen is unknown. Though nominally healthy at sampling, donors likely had unrecorded immune exposures. The clonotype originates from a man between 18 and 35 years old in good health and CMV-seronegative. The sample consisted of PBMCs. The V and J genes are TRBV25-1 and TRBJ1-3; perhaps TRBD1 as D (5 bases). The CDR3 protein is CASSAGTVGNTIYF. The CDR3 coding sequence is TGTGCCAGCAGCGCCGGGACTGTGGGAAACACCATATATTTT. The whole variable domain, filled in from reference TRBV25-1 and TRBJ1-3, reads EADIYQTPRYLVIGTGKKITLECSQTMGHDKMYWYQQDPGMELHLIHYSYGVNSTEKGDLSSESTVSRIRTEHFPLTLESARPSHTSQYLCASSAGTVGNTIYFGEGSWLTVV.